This T cell receptor (beta chain) was obtained from a study of shared clonotypes between healthy human individuals (dated by TCRdb to between 2020 and 2021). Context from the whole study: Three men and two women, aged 18 to 49 years, made up the cohort. For each donor, CD4 naive and CD4 memory were each run on three plates, CD8 naive on two plates, and CD8 memory on one plate. The study deeply sequenced blood TCR repertoires of roughly five healthy adults to estimate repertoire size and the extent of clonotype sharing between individuals. Libraries were prepared and TCR repertoires were sequenced by different laboratories using diverse techniques, in order to increase sequencing depth and limit assay-specific biases. Between about 0.8 and 9 billion PBMCs per donor were obtained by leukapheresis. The full study reports these points: Rarefaction of sorted-subset datasets indicated incomplete sequencing despite the large sequencing depth. Larger estimated clonotype richness was generally found for naive subsets than for memory subsets. When a few donors were compared, the shared fraction of clonotypes was 5% to 6.5% for naive CD4, approximately 3.5% for naive CD8, 2% to 2.5% for memory CD4, and roughly 0.43% for memory CD8. Higher generation probabilities were observed for clonotypes shared by all four sorted-subset donors than for non-shared clonotypes. Only blood was sampled, and tissue TCR repertoires likely differ from those in blood. The small number of donors limited the genetic and exposure-history diversity represented. Pairwise subsampling led to the expectation that sequencing depth would affect the degree of clonotype sharing among donors.

CD8 naive samples were obtained by positive selection for CCR7 among CD45RO-negative cells, yielding a CD45RA+CCR7+ population from which TemRA cells were excluded. Donors were healthy HIV-negative adults with no recently reported acute infections or vaccinations. All donors were Caucasian adults living in Nashville, Tennessee, USA. Blood was collected by leukapheresis, and PBMCs were isolated by Ficoll-Histopaque density gradient centrifugation and then cryopreserved in liquid nitrogen vapor phase. Analytical flow cytometry was used to check the purity and quantity of each magnetically sorted T cell population. Genomic DNA was isolated from each sorted fraction and quantified by UV absorbance on a Nanodrop 2000c. TCR CDR3 regions were amplified from genomic DNA by multiplex PCR using the deep immunoSEQ assay. For each cell subset, the extracted genomic DNA was distributed evenly across all wells of several immunoSEQ 96-well plates, and each plate served as one replicate. Each replicate PCR for sorted subsets received approximately 200 ng genomic DNA, equal to 28,000 or so T cell genomes. The purified libraries were quantified using a Qubit 3.0 fluorometer, sized with a Bioanalyzer 2100, and then quantified again using the KAPA Library Quantification kit. Every immunoSEQ 96-well plate was sequenced on a dedicated single-read 150-cycle Illumina NextSeq 550 flow cell. Concerning the study's data processing: The immunoSEQ output contained only junctional sequences without quality scores, so filtering could not match that applied to full-length reads. To assign V/J genes and CDR3, sequences were annotated against IMGT germline references using PyIR, a Python wrapper for IgBLAST v1.9. Reads were removed for weak V/J assignments (E-value above 1e-6), missing CDR3, stop codons, out-of-frame junctions, or ambiguous translated residues. V3J clonotypes were defined as sequences sharing the same inferred V gene, J gene, and CDR3 amino acid sequence. The percentage overlap between two repertoires was calculated by dividing the number of shared unique clonotypes by the size of the smaller repertoire. Three approaches were used to assess repertoire richness: RTK rarefaction, the Chao1 estimator, and Recon v2.1 estimates of unobserved clonotypes. OLGA was used to compute generation probabilities for all TCRbeta clonotypes that the gDNA method yielded from a handful of donors. Held by TCRdb, this immuneACCESS table contains in-frame sequences only and omits some clones. Under half of the omission traces to an unresolved V gene where checked; the cause of the rest is unknown. That table furnishes V, J and clone size, whereas the DNA furnished D and trimming. The sample records about 820,000 clones, 90% to 95% of which are singletons. Of the sample, 24% falls within the top ten clones.

Worth noting for this clone: No antigen is known for it. A read error may explain this, as a much larger clone is one base away.

The receptor's source is a man aged 30 to 45 in good health. Source material: naive CD8+ T cells sorted from blood. Explained via the paper, the cell subset or site label denotes: CD45RA+CCR7+.

At the DNA level, the sequence is TGTGCCAGCAGCTTAGGGGAAGATACGCAGTATTTT. Translation gives CASSLGEDTQYF. The chain is made from TRBV11-3 and TRBJ2-3, with an unclear D gene assignment. V is pared back by 1 base and J by 5 bases, with 4 bases lying between the germline termini. The germline V gene sets CDR1 to SGHNT and CDR2 to YENEEA. Counted from cysteine to phenylalanine, this CDR3 has 12 amino acids. Of all the DNA, just the CDR3 is kept, 36 bases in frame from base 1.